The 9 T cell receptor beta chains listed next were all sequenced from one sample in a study of T cell clones after liver transplantation. The table came from immunoSEQ multiplex PCR; TCRdb's copy has only in-frame clones and leaves some out. Here the sample spans 49,000 or so clones, roughly 71% being singletons. Here the sequenced sample was CD4+ T cells from blood, taken around 4.5 years after liver transplant. These receptors originate from a human patient who received a liver transplant. Some T cells may be supplied by the graft donor.

The chain carries TRBV5-4 and TRBJ1-3; D is undetermined. V was pared by 0 bases and J by 0 bases, with 10 bases between. Germline V gene lookup returns CDR1 SGHNT and CDR2 YYREEE (reference sequence). This CDR3 region has 16 residues. The DNA of the CDR3 is TGTGCCAGCAGCTTGGTTCCGGGCTACTCTGGAAACACCATATATTTT. Translation: CASSLVPGYSGNTIYF. The whole variable domain, filled in from reference TRBV5-4 and TRBJ1-3, reads ETGVTQSPTHLIKTRGQQVTLRCSSQSGHNTVSWYQQALGQGPQFIFQYYREEENGRGNFPPRFSGLQFPNYSSELNVNALELDDSALYLCASSLVPGYSGNTIYFGEGSWLTVV.

V gene TRBV7-6 combines with J gene TRBJ2-1; 9 bases are shared with TRBD2. V trimming: 0 bases; J trimming: 10 bases; junction bases outside the gene matches: 10. Germline V CDR1 and CDR2: SGHVS, FNYEAQ. This CDR3 comprises 16 residues. The CDR3: CASSLAVLAGDREQFF. The CDR3 nucleotides read TGTGCCAGCAGCTTAGCGGTATTAGCGGGGGACCGCGAGCAGTTCTTC.

This sequence joins TRBV7-2 and TRBJ2-7; D unclear. Per the germline V gene, CDR1 is SGHTA and CDR2 is FQGNSA. The CDR3 is made up of 12 amino acids. V lost 6 bases and J 1 base, leaving 7 bases between the germline ends. The CDR3 sequence is CASRLDSYEQYF. The CDR3, as DNA: TGTGCCAGCAGATTGGATTCCTACGAGCAGTACTTC.

This clone appeared a single time. V and J are TRBV25-1 and TRBJ2-3; the D call may be TRBD1 or TRBD2 (5 bases each). The CDR3 sequence is 18 residues long. CDR1 MGHDK and CDR2 SYGVNS come from the germline V gene. V dropped 0 bases and J dropped 0 bases, with 16 bases sitting between them. CDR3 nucleotides: TGTGCCAGCAGTGAATACAGGGCCCGCGGGCCTAGCACAGATACGCAGTATTTT. Amino acid sequence: CASSEYRARGPSTDTQYF.

The rearrangement uses TRBV28 and TRBJ2-7, with D perhaps TRBD1 (5 bases). V lost 4 bases, J lost 4 bases, and 11 bases lay in between. The CDR3 runs 13 residues. Looked up from germline, CDR1 is MDHEN and CDR2 is SYDVKM. The CDR3 loop is CASSSDQGYEQYF. CDR3 DNA sequence: TGTGCCAGCAGTTCAGACCAGGGTTACGAGCAGTACTTC.

This clone was recorded a few times. The V call is TRBV29-1, the J call TRBJ1-5; TRBD1 might be the D (6 bases). CDR3 length equals 10 residues. Germline assignment: CDR1 SQVTM and CDR2 ANQGSEA. Trimming pared 7 bases from V and 7 bases from J, leaving 8 bases between. CDR3: CSAGGQPQHF. The CDR3 DNA is TGCAGCGCCGGGGGCCAGCCCCAGCATTTT.

J is TRBJ1-3 and V is TRBV29-1, with D unclear. Germline values: CDR1 SQVTM, CDR2 ANQGSEA. The V end lost 7 bases, the J end lost 4 bases, and 11 bases lay between the germline ends. The CDR3 length is 12 residues. This CDR3 reads CSAEILGNTIYF. CDR3 nucleotides: TGCAGCGCCGAAATTTTGGGAAACACCATATATTTT.

The chain combines TRBV7-2 with TRBJ1-3; D remains unclear. The CDR3 length is 15 residues. V dropped 2 bases and J dropped 0 bases, with 8 bases sitting between them. Germline V gene sequence: CDR1 SGHTA, CDR2 FQGNSA. CDR3 in DNA: TGTGCCAGCAGCTTATACACCAGCTCTGGAAACACCATATATTTT. Translating it yields CASSLYTSSGNTIYF.

This clone showed up just a few times. The V call is TRBV5-6, the J call TRBJ1-5, with D possibly matching TRBD1 (5 bases). This CDR3 comprises 16 residues. Germline V gene lookup returns CDR1 SGHDT and CDR2 YYEEEE. V was clipped by 0 bases and J by 8 bases, with 18 bases between them. CDR3: CASSLVGASGREPQHF. The DNA of the CDR3 is TGTGCCAGCAGCTTGGTTGGGGCGAGTGGTCGGGAGCCCCAGCATTTT.